One sample yielded the 30 T cell receptor beta chains listed below, sequenced in a study of blood T cells in healthy people across ages. Through a sample-barcoded 5' primer and a J-beta primer mix, a second PCR was run for about 6 to 12 cycles. TCRdb reprocessed the 5' RACE reads via MiXCR and lists one record per CDR3 protein. The repertoire holds approximately 690,000 distinct CDR3 sequences, with around three fifths as singletons. Material for sequencing was blood. Receptor source: a man aged 55 to 69 in good health.

The chain couples TRBV20-1 to TRBJ2-1; TRBD2 is a possible D gene (6 bases). Trimming removed 6 bases at V and 9 bases at J, with 18 bases between. The CDR3 runs 13 residues. Germline-derived CDR1 and CDR2 are DFQATT and SNEGSKA (reference sequence). CDR3: CSATSGGRSEQFF. CDR3 DNA sequence: TGCAGTGCCACCTCCGGGGGAAGGAGTGAGCAGTTCTTC.

In its sample, this clonotype was seen a few times. The chain is built from TRBV20-1 and TRBJ2-3, with 9 bases matching TRBD2. CDR3 size: 18 residues. Germline V CDR1 and CDR2: DFQATT, SNEGSKA (reference sequence). V gave up 6 bases and J gave up 2 bases; unmatched junction bases: 18. DNA of the CDR3: TGCAGTGCCCCACCGGAAAACGGGGGCGGGGGGGTCACAGATACGCAGTATTTT. It is translated as CSAPPENGGGGVTDTQYF.

This clonotype was counted many times. This chain uses TRBV7-9 with TRBJ2-1, with 11 bases fitting TRBD2. This CDR3 region has 15 residues. The germline gives CDR1 SEHNR, CDR2 FQNEAQ (reference sequence). V lost 2 bases and J lost 5; bases outside the gene matches: 2. DNA for the CDR3: TGTGCCAGCAGCTTACTAGCGGGGGGCCACAATGAGCAGTTCTTC. It codes for CASSLLAGGHNEQFF.

Written as DNA, the CDR3 is TGCAGTGCTACCGGGGGCAGTGGGGCCAACGTCCTGACTTTC. This sequence encodes CSATGGSGANVLTF. This chain links TRBV20-1 with TRBJ2-6, with D possibly being TRBD1 or TRBD2 (6 bases each). Germline V gives CDR1 DFQATT, CDR2 SNEGSKA (reference sequence). This CDR3 is 14 amino acids long. Trimming removed 4 bases from V and 3 bases from J, with 10 bases in between.

The genes are TRBV20-1 and TRBJ2-4; 9 nucleotides line up with TRBD1. Germline-derived CDR1 and CDR2 are DFQATT and SNEGSKA (reference sequence). The J segment lost 0 bases and the V segment lost 6 bases, leaving 6 bases of the junction unmatched. The CDR3 runs 15 residues. The CDR3 DNA is TGCAGTGCCCACGGACAGGGGATAGCCAAAAACATTCAGTACTTC. It is translated as CSAHGQGIAKNIQYF.

Notes on this clonotype: Germline is not matched at one junction end, which may reflect a read error. This rearrangement joins TRBV15 to TRBJ2-5; a possible D gene is TRBD2 (5 bases). This CDR3 has 12 residues. CDR1 and CDR2 from the germline V gene are LNHNV and YYDKDF (reference sequence). The CDR3 region has the DNA TGTGTCACCGAACGAGGGTCGGGGACCCAGTACTTC. Amino acid sequence: CVTERGSGTQYF.

This chain links TRBV10-3 with TRBJ1-2, with D perhaps matching TRBD1 (5 bases). The CDR3 sequence is 14 residues long. Germline assignment: CDR1 ENHRY and CDR2 SYGVKD. V was shortened by 4 bases and J by 0 bases, with 9 bases between the two germline ends. The CDR3 sequence: CAISGGPTNYGYTF. The CDR3 nucleotides are TGTGCCATCAGTGGGGGACCAACTAACTATGGCTACACCTTC.

V is TRBV12-3 or TRBV12-4 and J is TRBJ2-1; 10 positions match TRBD1. J gave up 13 bases and V 1 base, and 7 bases lay outside the gene matches. The CDR3 has 14 residues. The CDR3 DNA follows: TGTGCCAGCAGTTTAGGGGACAGGGGACCGGCACAGTTCTTC. Protein: CASSLGDRGPAQFF.

There are a few counts of this clonotype. The chain couples TRBV10-3 to TRBJ2-3; 10 nucleotides line up with TRBD2. The CDR3 covers 15 residues. V shed 6 bases and J 0 bases; nucleotides not matched to a gene: 3. Germline V lookup: CDR1 ENHRY, CDR2 SYGVKD. The CDR3 loop is CAIRLAGESTDTQYF. DNA for the CDR3: TGTGCCATCAGGCTAGCGGGGGAGAGCACAGATACGCAGTATTTT.

V usage is TRBV5-1 and J usage is TRBJ1-4, with D perhaps TRBD1 (6 bases). The CDR3 is 15 amino acids. Trimming left V 2 bases short and J 5 bases short, with 13 bases between. Germline V gene lookup returns CDR1 SGHRS and CDR2 YFSETQ. The CDR3 DNA is TGCGCCAGCAGCTTCACAGGGATACAAAATGAAAAACTGTTTTTT. This sequence encodes CASSFTGIQNEKLFF.

V usage is TRBV20-1 and J usage is TRBJ1-2; 10 positions agree with TRBD1. Germline loops: CDR1 DFQATT, CDR2 SNEGSKA (reference sequence). Germline trimming cut 8 bases from V and 7 bases from J; bases unmatched to any gene: 4. The CDR3 is made up of 11 amino acids. The CDR3 DNA follows: TGCAGTCTAAGGACAGGGGGTGGCTACACCTTC. The encoded protein is CSLRTGGGYTF.

The chain recombines TRBV7-9 with TRBJ2-3, with TRBD2 matching 7 bases. V dropped 1 base and J dropped 0; count of bases not matched to a gene: 4. CDR3 length: 16 amino acids. Germline assignment: CDR1 SEHNR and CDR2 FQNEAQ (reference sequence). The CDR3 DNA reads as TGTGCCAGCAGCTTAGGGCGGACTAGGAGCACAGATACGCAGTATTTT. This encodes CASSLGRTRSTDTQYF.

This rearrangement joins TRBV6-2 or TRBV6-3 to TRBJ2-3; D is uncertain. The CDR3 covers 15 residues. The V end lost 4 bases, the J end lost 1 base, and 12 bases lay between the germline ends. Germline V lookup: CDR1 MNHEY, CDR2 SVGEGT. The CDR3 sequence: CASSSGSSGTDTQYF. The CDR3 DNA sequence: TGTGCCAGCAGTTCCGGTTCGAGCGGCACAGATACGCAGTATTTT.

This clonotype was recorded a few times. This chain uses TRBV29-1 with TRBJ1-3; 8 bases map to TRBD1. Germline V gene lookup returns CDR1 SQVTM and CDR2 ANQGSEA. The CDR3 spans 12 residues. The CDR3 loop reads CSASDRANTIYF. The CDR3 DNA follows: TGCAGTGCCTCGGACAGGGCCAACACCATATATTTT.

This clonotype showed up just once. The CDR3 DNA sequence: TGTGCCAGCAGCCCCTACCTCCTAGCGCAAAGCACAGATACGCAGTATTTT. It is translated as CASSPYLLAQSTDTQYF. The chain recombines TRBV4-2 with TRBJ2-3; D perhaps matches TRBD2 (6 bases). The CDR3 sequence is 17 residues long. Germline V lookup: CDR1 LGHNA, CDR2 YNFKEQ. Between the trimmed V and J ends, which lost 4 bases and 0 bases, there was a span of 17 bases.

This clonotype was found a few times. The rearrangement links TRBV29-1 to TRBJ2-7; 8 bases are a match to TRBD2. The CDR3 consists of 11 residues. V trimming: 6 bases; J trimming: 3 bases; junction bases outside the gene matches: 1. From germline, CDR1 is SQVTM and CDR2 ANQGSEA. The CDR3 bases are TGCAGCGTAGGGACTAGCTACGAGCAGTACTTC. Its translation is CSVGTSYEQYF.

The rearrangement joins TRBV20-1 to TRBJ2-5; 12 bases map to TRBD2. The germline V gene has CDR1 DFQATT and CDR2 SNEGSKA (reference sequence). The CDR3 has 15 amino acids. V gave up 5 bases and J gave up 1 base; unmatched junction bases: 5. CDR3: CSALRTSGVQETQYF. In nucleotides, the CDR3 is TGCAGTGCTTTACGGACTAGCGGGGTCCAAGAGACCCAGTACTTC.

The V call is TRBV6-5, the J call TRBJ2-7; D possibly corresponds to TRBD2 (5 bases). Deletions cut 6 bases from V and 0 bases from J, with 15 bases between. The CDR3 has 15 residues. Germline CDR1 and CDR2: MNHEY and SVGAGI. The CDR3 is CASRRDDQSSYEQYF. CDR3 coding DNA: TGTGCCAGCAGGAGGGATGACCAAAGCTCCTACGAGCAGTACTTC.

The chain carries TRBV27 and TRBJ2-7, with D perhaps TRBD1 or TRBD2 (5 bases each). This CDR3 is 12 amino acids long. Germline CDR1 and CDR2: MNHEY and SMNVEV (reference sequence). V was trimmed by 8 bases and J by 5 bases, leaving 13 bases between them. The CDR3 coding sequence is TGTGCCAGCGGGGGACCAAAGGACGAGCAGTACTTC. It yields the protein CASGGPKDEQYF.

This clonotype was recorded a few times. The J gene is TRBJ2-1, the V gene TRBV20-1; D is ambiguous. Germline loops: CDR1 DFQATT, CDR2 SNEGSKA (reference sequence). Trimming shortened V by 0 bases and J by 5 bases, and 8 bases separated the two germline ends. The CDR3 totals 13 residues. CDR3 protein: CSARDRPDNEQFF. The CDR3 bases are TGCAGTGCTAGAGACAGGCCGGACAATGAGCAGTTCTTC.

Only a few counts were recorded for this clonotype. The chain recombines TRBV9 with TRBJ2-5; 10 bases match TRBD2. After removal of 0 bases from V and 6 bases from J, the junction contained 14 bases not matched to a gene. CDR3 length: 18 residues. Per the germline V gene, CDR1 is SGDLS and CDR2 is YYNGEE. The CDR3 region is CASSVGVTSGALGKTQYF. The CDR3 DNA reads TGTGCCAGCAGCGTAGGGGTTACTAGCGGGGCTCTCGGGAAGACCCAGTACTTC.

The chain carries TRBV28 and TRBJ2-7; 8 positions match TRBD1. V lost 6 bases to trimming and J lost 2 bases; unmatched junction nucleotides: 6. The germline CDR1 and CDR2 sequences are MDHEN and SYDVKM. The CDR3 extends over 14 amino acids. CDR3 nucleotide sequence: TGTGCCAGCAGGTCGGGACAGGAGACCTACGAGCAGTACTTC. Translation gives CASRSGQETYEQYF.

V gene TRBV7-9 combines with J gene TRBJ2-5, with D possibly being TRBD1 (6 bases). The CDR3 consists of 16 residues. Trimming took 3 bases from V and 0 from J, leaving 14 bases between them. Germline assignment: CDR1 SEHNR and CDR2 FQNEAQ (reference sequence). The CDR3 nucleotides read TGTGCCAGCAGCTTGCGCGGAACAGGGTACCAAGAGACCCAGTACTTC. Its protein product is CASSLRGTGYQETQYF.

In the case of this clonotype: One end of the junction fails to match germline, which may point to a read error. The V and J genes are TRBV28 and TRBJ2-6; perhaps D is TRBD1 or TRBD2 (6 bases each). The CDR3 consists of 16 residues. Germline V gene lookup returns CDR1 MDHEN and CDR2 SYDVKM. The CDR3 reads CASSGQSVSGANALTF. The CDR3 DNA reads as TGTGCCAGCTCAGGACAGAGCGTCTCGGGGGCCAACGCCCTGACTTTC.

A few counts support this clonotype. V is TRBV12-3 or TRBV12-4 and J is TRBJ2-3; D may be TRBD2 (6 bases). Trimming left V 6 bases short and J 3 bases short, with 7 bases between. This CDR3 region has 12 residues. The CDR3 bases are TGTGCCAGCAGGGAGGGGACAGATACGCAGTATTTT. Amino acid sequence: CASREGTDTQYF.

This chain connects TRBV2 to TRBJ2-1; possibly TRBD1 or TRBD2 for D (5 bases each). This CDR3 spans 15 amino acids. The germline V gene encodes CDR1 SNHLY and CDR2 FYNNEI. V was clipped by 6 bases and J by 0 bases, with 12 bases between them. CDR3 residues: CASRGPLGSYNEQFF. CDR3 sequence (DNA): TGTGCCAGCAGGGGACCTCTTGGCTCCTACAATGAGCAGTTCTTC. Drawing the rest from reference TRBV2 and TRBJ2-1, the complete variable domain is EPEVTQTPSHQVTQMGQEVILRCVPISNHLYFYWYRQILGQKVEFLVSFYNNEISEKSEIFDDQFSVERPDGSNFTLKIRSTKLEDSAMYFCASRGPLGSYNEQFFGPGTRLTVL.

As concerns this clonotype: A much larger clone is a single base away; this may be a read error. The chain employs TRBV18 and TRBJ2-4, with TRBD2 matching over 7 bases. The CDR3 is made up of 15 amino acids. Germline assignment: CDR1 KGHSH and CDR2 LQKENI. The CDR3 region has the DNA TGTGCCAACTCACCCGCTAGCGGAGCCAAAAACATTCAGTACTTC. It is translated as CANSPASGAKNIQYF.

V and J are TRBV20-1 and TRBJ2-7; TRBD2 aligns across 8 bases. The junction had 4 bases not matched to a gene; V was cut back by 3 bases and J by 3 bases. This CDR3 has 13 amino acids. Germline V gene sequence: CDR1 DFQATT, CDR2 SNEGSKA (reference sequence). The CDR3 DNA sequence: TGCAGTGCTAGCACTCGGGGGGGCTACGAGCAGTACTTC. It yields the protein CSASTRGGYEQYF.

The gene calls are TRBV3-1 and TRBJ1-2, with a possible D match to TRBD1 (5 bases). This CDR3 spans 15 amino acids. Germline CDR1 and CDR2: LGHDT and YNNKEL (reference sequence). V shed 3 bases and J shed 3 bases, with 14 bases lying between them. This CDR3 is CASSQREKGDYGYTF. CDR3 coding DNA: TGTGCCAGCAGCCAGCGGGAGAAAGGGGACTATGGCTACACCTTC.

The chain combines TRBV9 with TRBJ1-1; TRBD1 is a possible D gene (5 bases). Germline V CDR1 and CDR2: SGDLS, YYNGEE. V lost 0 bases to trimming and J lost 4 bases, with 10 bases between them. This CDR3 region has 14 residues. In nucleotides, the CDR3 is TGTGCCAGCAGCGTAGGGGAAGGGGCCACTGAAGCTTTCTTT. This codes for CASSVGEGATEAFF.